The 24 T cell receptor beta chains below were found in one sample sequenced in a study of response to subunit inactivated influenza vaccine. Each CDR3 protein gets one entry after TCRdb re-called the RT-PCR reads with MiXCR. The sample yields 750,000 to 850,000 distinct CDR3 sequences, less than 20% seen once. Source: PBMCs from blood, taken more than 4 days after vaccination. These receptors were obtained from a man aged 50 or older who received an inactivated influenza vaccine.

This clonotype was observed a handful of times. The V gene is TRBV28, the J gene TRBJ2-1; TRBD1 matches at 7 bases. The ends lost 3 bases at V and 2 bases at J; junction bases unmatched: 4. The CDR3 loop spans 15 amino acids. From germline, CDR1 is MDHEN and CDR2 SYDVKM. CDR3 protein: CASSFWTGPYNEQFF. The CDR3 DNA sequence: TGTGCCAGCAGTTTTTGGACAGGCCCCTACAATGAGCAGTTCTTC.

The chain has TRBV7-9 and TRBJ1-1; TRBD1 matches at 7 bases. This CDR3 spans 14 amino acids. CDR1 is SEHNR and CDR2 is FQNEAQ in the germline V gene (reference sequence). Trimming took 4 bases from V and 4 from J; bases not matched to a gene: 6. The chain's CDR3 is CASSSDSGGTEAFF. The CDR3 DNA sequence: TGTGCCAGCAGCTCCGACTCAGGGGGCACTGAAGCTTTCTTT.

The chain combines TRBV11-2 with TRBJ2-7; tentative D call: TRBD2 (6 bases). Per germline, CDR1 SGHAT and CDR2 FQNNGV. V lost 4 bases, J lost 6 bases, and 16 bases lay in between. CDR3 length equals 14 residues. The CDR3 loop reads CASSSPGSFLEQYF. The DNA for the CDR3 is TGTGCCAGCAGCTCACCCGGGAGCTTTCTCGAGCAGTACTTC.

This clonotype turned up a few times. The chain recombines TRBV7-9 with TRBJ2-1; 10 bases map to TRBD2. J was trimmed by 9 bases and V by 2 bases; bases with no gene match: 7. The CDR3 is made up of 15 amino acids. Looked up from germline, CDR1 is SEHNR and CDR2 is FQNEAQ (reference sequence). The CDR3, as DNA: TGTGCCAGCAGCTTAAGGGCTAGCGGGAGTGGTGAGCAGTTCTTC. Its translation: CASSLRASGSGEQFF.

This clonotype was found once. The chain joins TRBV6-2 or TRBV6-3 to TRBJ2-2, with no clear D. Germline V gives CDR1 MNHEY, CDR2 SVGEGT. The CDR3 has 13 amino acids. The V end lost 0 bases, the J end lost 6 bases, and 5 bases lay between the germline ends. CDR3 in DNA: TGTGCCAGCAGTTACTCTAAGGCCGGGGAGCTGTTTTTT. This translates into CASSYSKAGELFF.

This clonotype came up a few times. The rearrangement uses TRBV28 and TRBJ2-2; 8 nucleotides line up with TRBD2. The CDR3 spans 21 residues. The V gene end was trimmed by 4 bases and the J gene end by 8 bases; junction bases not matched to a gene: 27. Germline assignment: CDR1 MDHEN and CDR2 SYDVKM. The CDR3 region is CASSSILKLADGGSPEGELFF. Here the CDR3 DNA reads TGTGCCAGCAGTTCCATCTTAAAACTAGCGGATGGAGGGTCCCCCGAAGGGGAGCTGTTTTTT.

The chain employs TRBV29-1 and TRBJ1-2; a possible D gene is TRBD1 (5 bases). The CDR3 runs to 12 residues. Germline CDR1 and CDR2: SQVTM and ANQGSEA. V lost 6 bases and J 8 bases, leaving 16 bases between the germline ends. CDR3 sequence: CSVIIAGWGYTF. For the CDR3, the DNA is TGCAGCGTGATAATCGCAGGGTGGGGCTACACCTTC.

This clonotype has only a few counts. The chain is built from TRBV5-1 and TRBJ2-7; D is perhaps TRBD1 or TRBD2 (6 bases each). Germline CDR1 reads SGHRS; CDR2 reads YFSETQ. The CDR3 totals 15 residues. Trimming removed 5 bases from V and 4 bases from J, with 19 bases in between. The CDR3 protein is CASSSLKGEDYEQYF. CDR3 in DNA: TGCGCCAGCAGTTCCCTTAAGGGGGAGGATTACGAGCAGTACTTC.

This clonotype was observed at least ten times. The chain is built from TRBV12-3 or TRBV12-4 and TRBJ2-3; 11 nucleotides align to TRBD2. The CDR3 covers 16 residues. V shed 8 bases and J 4 bases; nucleotides not matched to a gene: 11. CDR3 protein: CASGSGRAPSADTQYF. The CDR3 nucleotides read TGTGCCAGCGGTAGCGGGAGGGCCCCGTCGGCAGATACGCAGTATTTT.

The V gene is TRBV7-9, the J gene TRBJ2-2; 9 nucleotides align to TRBD2. Trimming removed 3 bases from V and 2 bases from J; junction bases left unmatched: 4. This CDR3 region has 16 residues. The germline gives CDR1 SEHNR, CDR2 FQNEAQ (reference sequence). CDR3 DNA: TGTGCCAGCAGCTTCACTAGCGGGCCTAACACCGGGGAGCTGTTTTTT. Residues: CASSFTSGPNTGELFF.

This clonotype showed up many times. This rearrangement joins TRBV20-1 to TRBJ2-3; D tentatively reads TRBD1 or TRBD2 (5 bases each). The CDR3 length is 13 residues. Trimming cost V 5 bases and J 6 bases, with 15 bases left between them. The V gene's germline CDR1 is DFQATT and CDR2 SNEGSKA (reference sequence). CDR3: CSAGRGQTDTQYF. CDR3 bases: TGCAGTGCTGGACGGGGCCAAACGGATACGCAGTATTTT.

This clonotype was picked up many times. The J gene is TRBJ1-4, the V gene TRBV29-1, with D perhaps TRBD1 (6 bases). This CDR3 has 13 residues. Per germline, CDR1 SQVTM and CDR2 ANQGSEA. Trimming cost V 6 bases and J 13 bases, with 21 bases left between them. CDR3 nucleotides: TGCAGCGTCCTCCGGGACCTTGGGGGCGGACTGTTTTTT. Translation gives CSVLRDLGGGLFF.

This clonotype has a handful of counts. V usage is TRBV10-1 and J usage is TRBJ2-1; 11 bases agree with TRBD1. The CDR3 extends over 15 amino acids. Germline loops: CDR1 WNHNN, CDR2 SYGVQD (reference sequence). J lost 7 bases, V lost 8 bases, and 10 bases had no gene match. CDR3: CASGRSGTGGNEQFF. The CDR3 region has the DNA TGCGCCAGCGGCAGATCCGGGACAGGGGGGAATGAGCAGTTCTTC.

The sample holds a few counts of this clonotype. V usage is TRBV28 and J usage is TRBJ2-5; 11 nucleotides agree with TRBD2. CDR3 size: 17 residues. The germline gives CDR1 MDHEN, CDR2 SYDVKM. The V segment lost 1 base and the J segment 4 bases; nucleotides outside the gene matches: 8. DNA of the CDR3: TGTGCCAGCAGTTTATTGCTACTAGCGGGAGTGTCAGAGACCCAGTACTTC. Translating it yields CASSLLLLAGVSETQYF.

In its sample, this clonotype was seen a few times. At one end the junction does not follow the germline gene, possibly because of a read error. V usage is TRBV5-1 and J usage is TRBJ2-6; TRBD1 agrees at 7 bases. Germline CDR1 is SGHRS and CDR2 is YFSETQ. The CDR3 totals 15 residues. CDR3 protein: CASSLDRSGANVLTF. The CDR3 nucleotides are TGTGCCAGCAGTTTGGACAGGTCTGGGGCCAACGTCCTGACTTTC.

This clonotype was observed many times. This rearrangement joins TRBV27 to TRBJ1-6; 8 positions agree with TRBD1. The V segment lost 3 bases and the J segment 6 bases; nucleotides outside the gene matches: 7. Per germline, CDR1 MNHEY and CDR2 SMNVEV (reference sequence). The CDR3 extends over 16 amino acids. As DNA, the CDR3 is TGTGCCAGCAGTTTCACCAAGACAGGGGTTAATTCACCCCTCCACTTT. Translating gives CASSFTKTGVNSPLHF.

The genes are TRBV6-1 and TRBJ1-2, with a tentative D call TRBD1 (5 bases). Germline assignment: CDR1 MNHNS and CDR2 SASEGT. The CDR3 extends over 13 amino acids. Deletions cut 7 bases from V and 5 bases from J, with 14 bases between. The CDR3 is CASKQGGEYGYTF. The CDR3 DNA sequence: TGTGCCAGCAAGCAGGGCGGCGAGTATGGCTACACCTTC.

The chain combines TRBV20-1 with TRBJ1-1, with D perhaps TRBD1 (5 bases). CDR1 DFQATT and CDR2 SNEGSKA come from the germline V gene (reference sequence). V was clipped by 4 bases and J by 0 bases, with 15 bases between them. The CDR3 spans 15 residues. CDR3 amino acids: CSATREGRMNTEAFF. The CDR3 bases are TGCAGTGCTACGAGGGAGGGGAGGATGAACACTGAAGCTTTCTTT.

The CDR3 region is CATSDRRQGATDTQYF. The DNA of the CDR3 is TGTGCCACCAGTGATCGCCGACAGGGGGCTACAGATACGCAGTATTTT. The J gene is TRBJ2-3, the V gene TRBV24-1; 10 nucleotides agree with TRBD1. The junction had 5 bases not matched to a gene; V was cut back by 3 bases and J by 3 bases. This CDR3 spans 16 amino acids. From germline, CDR1 is KGHDR and CDR2 SFDVKD.

The chain joins TRBV7-8 to TRBJ1-2; D ambiguous. From germline, CDR1 is SGHVS and CDR2 FQNEAQ. Trimming left V 5 bases short and J 0 bases short, with 13 bases between. The CDR3 length is 15 residues. CDR3 in amino acids: CASSPGPIPNYGYTF. The CDR3 coding sequence is TGTGCCAGCAGCCCTGGACCGATACCTAACTATGGCTACACCTTC.

J is TRBJ1-2 and V is TRBV4-1; D is ambiguous. The CDR3 spans 15 residues. Germline CDR1 is MGHRA and CDR2 is YSYEKL. V gave up 1 base and J gave up 4 bases, with 13 bases separating them. The CDR3 DNA follows: TGCGCCAGCAGCCAAGTTGGGCCTTCTGTCTATGGCTACACCTTC. It translates to CASSQVGPSVYGYTF.

This clonotype was seen at least ten times. The chain recombines TRBV29-1 with TRBJ2-7, with D unresolved. Trimming took off 8 bases at V and 5 bases at J, with 19 bases between the two ends. The CDR3 consists of 13 residues. Germline lookup yields CDR1 SQVTM and CDR2 ANQGSEA. In DNA, the CDR3 is TGCAGCATCGAAGACAAAATACTTAACGAGCAGTACTTC. As protein: CSIEDKILNEQYF.

Details on this clonotype: The junction and the germline gene differ at one end; a read error may be behind it. V usage is TRBV12-3 or TRBV12-4 and J usage is TRBJ2-3; 9 bases are shared with TRBD2. This CDR3 region has 17 residues. The CDR3 region is CASSPLFVAGESETQYF. The CDR3 DNA sequence: TGTGCCAGCAGTCCTCTTTTCGTAGCGGGAGAATCAGAAACGCAGTATTTT.

The chain uses TRBV5-1 and TRBJ1-1, with 8 bases aligning to TRBD1. The V gene's germline CDR1 is SGHRS and CDR2 YFSETQ. The CDR3 runs to 14 residues. With 3 bases clipped from V and 5 bases from J, the junction kept 6 bases outside the gene matches. The CDR3 loop reads CASSSRTGWTEAFF. The CDR3 DNA sequence: TGCGCCAGCAGCTCGCGGACAGGGTGGACTGAAGCTTTCTTT.